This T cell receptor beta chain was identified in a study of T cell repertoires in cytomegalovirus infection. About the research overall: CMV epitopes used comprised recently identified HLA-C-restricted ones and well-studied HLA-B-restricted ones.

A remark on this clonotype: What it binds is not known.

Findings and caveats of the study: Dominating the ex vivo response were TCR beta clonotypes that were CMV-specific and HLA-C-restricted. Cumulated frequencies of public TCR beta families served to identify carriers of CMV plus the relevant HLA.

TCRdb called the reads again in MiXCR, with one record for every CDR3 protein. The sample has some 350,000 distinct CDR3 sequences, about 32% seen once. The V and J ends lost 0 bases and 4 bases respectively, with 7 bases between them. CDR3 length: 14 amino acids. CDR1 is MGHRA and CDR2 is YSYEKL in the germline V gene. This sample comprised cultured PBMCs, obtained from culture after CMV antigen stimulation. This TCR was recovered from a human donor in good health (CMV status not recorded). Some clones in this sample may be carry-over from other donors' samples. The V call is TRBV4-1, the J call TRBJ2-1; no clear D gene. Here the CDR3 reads CASSQDTEYNEQFF. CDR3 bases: TGCGCCAGCAGCCAAGATACGGAGTACAATGAGCAGTTCTTC.